The TCR beta chain described here comes from a study of T cells in Graves' hyperthyroidism and ophthalmopathy. General study points: Also found in blood were most expanded thyroid clonotypes above 0.001.

The CDR3 totals 12 residues. Deletions cut 2 bases from V and 6 bases from J, with 7 bases between. Germline CDR1 reads KGHSH; CDR2 reads LQKENI. This clonotype was recorded many times. Its target is not known. Amplification of TCR beta CDR3 regions used RNA as the template. Initially, a first-round RT-PCR of the TCR CDR3 employed the HTBI primer set. TCRdb called the multiplex PCR reads again in MiXCR, with one record for every CDR3 protein. This table has hundreds of thousands of distinct CDR3 sequences, around 15% appearing once. The specimen was blood. The receptor's source is a woman between 18 and 29 years old with Graves' hyperthyroidism. J is TRBJ1-2 and V is TRBV18; D perhaps matches TRBD1 (5 bases). The CDR3 loop is CASSPTGDGYTF. The CDR3, as DNA: TGTGCCAGCTCACCAACGGGGGATGGCTACACCTTC.